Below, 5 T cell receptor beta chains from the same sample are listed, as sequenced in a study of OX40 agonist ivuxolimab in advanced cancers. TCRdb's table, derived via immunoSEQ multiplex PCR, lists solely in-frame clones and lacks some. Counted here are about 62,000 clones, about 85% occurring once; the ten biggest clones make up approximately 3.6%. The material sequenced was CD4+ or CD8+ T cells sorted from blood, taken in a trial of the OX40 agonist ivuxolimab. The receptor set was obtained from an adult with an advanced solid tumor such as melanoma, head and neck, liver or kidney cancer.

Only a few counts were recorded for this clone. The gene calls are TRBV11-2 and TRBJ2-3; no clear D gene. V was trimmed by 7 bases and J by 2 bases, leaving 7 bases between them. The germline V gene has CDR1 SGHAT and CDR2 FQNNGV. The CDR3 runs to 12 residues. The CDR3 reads CASTHYTDTQYF. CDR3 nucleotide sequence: TGTGCCAGCACCCACTACACAGATACGCAGTATTTT.

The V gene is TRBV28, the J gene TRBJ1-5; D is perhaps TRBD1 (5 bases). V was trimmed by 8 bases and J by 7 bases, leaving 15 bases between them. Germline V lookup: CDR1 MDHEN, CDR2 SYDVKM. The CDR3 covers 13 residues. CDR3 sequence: CASVGRARQPQHF. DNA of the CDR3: TGTGCCAGCGTAGGCAGGGCGAGGCAGCCCCAGCATTTT. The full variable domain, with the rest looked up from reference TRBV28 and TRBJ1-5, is DVKVTQSSRYLVKRTGEKVFLECVQDMDHENMFWYRQDPGLGLRLIYFSYDVKMKEKGDIPEGYSVSREKKERFSLILESASTNQTSMYLCASVGRARQPQHFGDGTRLSIL.

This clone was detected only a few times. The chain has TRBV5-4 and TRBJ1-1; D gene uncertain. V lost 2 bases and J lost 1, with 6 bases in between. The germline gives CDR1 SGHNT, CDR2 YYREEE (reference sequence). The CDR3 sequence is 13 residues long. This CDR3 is CASSFSPNTEAFF. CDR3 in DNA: TGTGCCAGCAGCTTCTCACCGAACACTGAAGCTTTCTTT.

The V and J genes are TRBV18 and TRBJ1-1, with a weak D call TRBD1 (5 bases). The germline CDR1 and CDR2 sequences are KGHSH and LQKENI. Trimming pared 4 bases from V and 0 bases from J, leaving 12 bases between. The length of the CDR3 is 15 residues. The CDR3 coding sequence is TGTGCCAGCTCACACGCGACAGCAGTGAACACTGAAGCTTTCTTT. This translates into CASSHATAVNTEAFF.

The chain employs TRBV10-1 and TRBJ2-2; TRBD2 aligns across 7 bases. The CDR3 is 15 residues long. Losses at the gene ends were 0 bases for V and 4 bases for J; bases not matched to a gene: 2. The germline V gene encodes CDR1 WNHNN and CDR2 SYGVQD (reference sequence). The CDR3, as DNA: TGCGCCAGCAGTGAGTCGCGGGGGTCCACCGGGGAGCTGTTTTTT. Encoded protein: CASSESRGSTGELFF.